This TCR beta chain was sequenced during a study of blood T cell repertoires in COVID-19. At the level of the study: Sources were T cells, B-cell-depleted T cells, or PBMCs; the material itself was cDNA or gDNA.

CDR1 and CDR2 (germline): MGHRA, YSYEKL. Trimming shortened V by 0 bases and J by 0 bases, and 12 bases separated the two germline ends. The CDR3 consists of 17 residues. This clone has just a few counts. The table came from immunoSEQ multiplex PCR; TCRdb's copy has only in-frame clones and leaves some out. The data show hundreds of thousands of clones, about 83% seen once. The sequence derives from a man older than 75 with acute or convalescent COVID-19. The sample taken for sequencing was peripheral blood. This rearrangement joins TRBV4-1 to TRBJ2-1, with unresolved D. CDR3 sequence (DNA): TGCGCCAGCAGCCAAGACCCCTCCGGGTACTCCTACAATGAGCAGTTCTTC. Residues: CASSQDPSGYSYNEQFF.